This section outlines one TCR beta chain sequence together with its context. V shed 4 bases and J 4 bases; nucleotides not matched to a gene: 8. Germline lookup yields CDR1 SGHNT and CDR2 YYREEE (reference sequence). The CDR3 covers 16 residues. This sample is part of a study of cytomegalovirus exposure and HLA in healthy donors. Whole-study context: The approximately 120 validation repertoires, a later analysis reported, used the same platform as the approximately 670 repertoires from the first cohort.

The assay was immunoSEQ multiplex PCR, and TCRdb's table has in-frame clones only and misses some. The sample lists approximately 300,000 clones; 87% were seen once. The donors were in the roughly 130-subject validation cohort, distinct from the approximately 730-subject first cohort. This clonotype was sampled from a woman younger than 45 in good health and CMV-seropositive. The material sequenced was PBMCs. This chain joins TRBV5-4 and TRBJ2-2, with TRBD2 matching 9 bases. In DNA form, the CDR3 reads TGTGCCAGCAGCATAATAGCGGGGGCCAGCACCGGGGAGCTGTTTTTT. Residues: CASSIIAGASTGELFF. Combining the CDR3 with reference TRBV5-4 and TRBJ2-2 gives the whole variable domain ETGVTQSPTHLIKTRGQQVTLRCSSQSGHNTVSWYQQALGQGPQFIFQYYREEENGRGNFPPRFSGLQFPNYSSELNVNALELDDSALYLCASSIIAGASTGELFFGEGSRLTVL.